These 26 T cell receptor beta chains came from one sample sequenced in a study of CD8+ T cells in alopecia areata (dated by TCRdb to 2016 to 2019). The receptor library was made with the immunoSEQ multiplex PCR assay. For TCR sequencing, RNA was extracted from every sample and reverse transcribed into cDNA to serve as template. The immuneACCESS repertoire file appears here via TCRdb, limited to in-frame rearrangements. These files lack a portion of the clones; in checked studies, under half of the deficit traces to unresolved V genes, and the cause of the others is not known. For this sample there are 200,000 to 250,000 clones; just over 55% appear just once. Of the sample, roughly 5.3% is held by the ten largest clones. The material sequenced was CD8+ T cells sorted from blood. The receptors originated from a human donor in good health.

CDR3 bases: TGCGCCAGCAGCCAAGACGTTAGCGGGGGCTCCTACGAGCAGTACTTC. Amino acid sequence: CASSQDVSGGSYEQYF. The J gene is TRBJ2-7, the V gene TRBV4-1, with 9 nucleotides matching TRBD2. Looked up from germline, CDR1 is MGHRA and CDR2 is YSYEKL. Trimming at V came to 0 bases and at J to 0 bases, leaving 3 bases not matched to a gene. This CDR3 spans 16 amino acids.

V is TRBV11-2 and J is TRBJ1-2; 10 bases map to TRBD1. Losses at the gene ends were 5 bases for V and 3 bases for J; bases not matched to a gene: 9. The CDR3 is made up of 16 amino acids. In germline, CDR1 is SGHAT, CDR2 FQNNGV. CDR3: CASSPYPGTGDYGYTF. As DNA, the CDR3 is TGTGCCAGCAGCCCCTACCCCGGGACAGGGGACTATGGCTACACCTTC. The entire variable domain, with the rest obtained from reference TRBV11-2 and TRBJ1-2, is as follows: EAGVAQSPRYKIIEKRQSVAFWCNPISGHATLYWYQQILGQGPKLLIQFQNNGVVDDSQLPKDRFSAERLKGVDSTLKIQPAKLEDSAVYLCASSPYPGTGDYGYTFGSGTRLTVV.

This chain links TRBV4-1 with TRBJ2-1; D assignment may be TRBD1 or TRBD2 (5 bases each). This CDR3 spans 15 amino acids. CDR1 and CDR2 from the germline V gene are MGHRA and YSYEKL. The V end lost 0 bases, the J end lost 3 bases, and 9 bases lay between the germline ends. The CDR3 DNA is TGCGCCAGCAGCCAAGAGGGGGTCAACTACAATGAGCAGTTCTTC. Amino acid sequence: CASSQEGVNYNEQFF.

With regard to this clone: The same CDR3 arises from other DNA sequences in this sample as well. The chain couples TRBV5-6 to TRBJ1-2; D is unresolved. In germline, CDR1 is SGHDT, CDR2 YYEEEE. Trimming pared 4 bases from V and 3 bases from J, leaving 10 bases between. The length of the CDR3 is 13 residues. The CDR3 DNA is TGTGCCAGCAGCCCGAGCCGGGACTATGGCTACACCTTC. Translating gives CASSPSRDYGYTF.

CDR3 sequence reads: CASGSQGEQFF. DNA of the CDR3: TGTGCCAGTGGGAGTCAGGGGGAGCAGTTCTTC. The chain employs TRBV19 and TRBJ2-1; D perhaps matches TRBD1 (6 bases). The CDR3 runs 11 residues. Germline CDR1 and CDR2: LNHDA and SQIVND (reference sequence). V was clipped by 8 bases and J by 10 bases, with 12 bases between them.

This clone was recorded a few times. This chain uses TRBV7-2 with TRBJ2-3; no clear D. The CDR3 is 14 residues long. Germline assignment: CDR1 SGHTA and CDR2 FQGNSA. Trimming took off 3 bases at V and 1 base at J, with 8 bases between the two ends. In DNA, the CDR3 is TGTGCCAGCAGCTTCCCGGCGCGCACAGATACGCAGTATTTT. It translates to CASSFPARTDTQYF.

The CDR3 coding sequence is TGTGCCAGTAGTATAGTGACACTCGGGGAGCTGTTTTTT. It is translated as CASSIVTLGELFF. The genes are TRBV19 and TRBJ2-2, with no clear D. Germline CDR1 LNHDA, CDR2 SQIVND (reference sequence). The V gene lost 1 base and the J gene lost 7 bases, with 7 bases spanning the gap. The CDR3 extends over 13 amino acids.

This clone was recorded a few times. The chain joins TRBV7-7 to TRBJ2-2, with 12 bases matching TRBD2. V lost 4 bases and J lost 7; bases outside the gene matches: 10. This CDR3 has 17 residues. The V gene's germline CDR1 is SSHAT and CDR2 FNYEAQ (reference sequence). The CDR3 DNA sequence: TGTGCCAGCAGCTCGACTAGCGGGGGACCCGGTGGCGGGGAGCTGTTTTTT. Encoded protein: CASSSTSGGPGGGELFF.

V and J are TRBV25-1 and TRBJ2-5; 8 nucleotides match TRBD1. The CDR3 totals 14 residues. J lost 5 bases, V lost 6 bases, and 8 bases had no gene match. Germline CDR1 and CDR2: MGHDK and SYGVNS. The CDR3 protein is CASRFGQGGETQYF. The DNA of the CDR3 is TGTGCCAGCAGGTTCGGACAGGGTGGGGAGACCCAGTACTTC.

This clone was observed a handful of times. V is TRBV7-9 and J is TRBJ1-1, with a weak D call TRBD1 (6 bases). CDR3 length: 14 residues. The V end lost 1 base, the J end lost 3 bases, and 9 bases lay between the germline ends. Per the germline V gene, CDR1 is SEHNR and CDR2 is FQNEAQ (reference sequence). CDR3 nucleotides: TGTGCCAGCAGCTTAGTGCGGGGGCACACTGAAGCTTTCTTT. Protein product: CASSLVRGHTEAFF.

V and J are TRBV6-6 and TRBJ1-6, with 9 bases identical to TRBD1. Germline loops: CDR1 MNHNY, CDR2 SVGAGI (reference sequence). There are 13 residues in the CDR3. The V and J ends lost 5 bases and 7 bases, in that order; junction bases with no gene match: 0. CDR3 coding DNA: TGTGCCAGCAGTGACAGGGGGAATTCACCCCTCCACTTT. This translates into CASSDRGNSPLHF.

This chain links TRBV2 with TRBJ2-1; D might be TRBD1 (6 bases). Deletions cut 8 bases from V and 9 bases from J, with 17 bases between. Germline CDR1 and CDR2: SNHLY and FYNNEI. This CDR3 has 13 residues. In nucleotides, the CDR3 is TGTGCCAGCCGCCCCAGGGGTCTCAGTGAGCAGTTCTTC. This sequence encodes CASRPRGLSEQFF.

The CDR3 nucleotides are TGTGCCAGCAGTGAAAACCGGGACAGGGGGCGCTTAGATGGCTACACCTTC. Translated: CASSENRDRGRLDGYTF. The rearrangement links TRBV6-1 to TRBJ1-2; TRBD1 matches at 12 bases. CDR1 is MNHNS and CDR2 is SASEGT in the germline V gene. V lost 2 bases and J lost 6; bases outside the gene matches: 10. This CDR3 is 17 amino acids long.

This chain uses TRBV6-5 with TRBJ2-7; 9 bases fit TRBD1. Trimming took 6 bases from V and 5 from J; bases not matched to a gene: 5. CDR1 and CDR2 (germline): MNHEY, SVGAGI. The CDR3 extends over 13 amino acids. CDR3 residues: CASRTGTGHEQYF. The CDR3 nucleotides read TGTGCCAGCAGAACCGGGACAGGGCACGAGCAGTACTTC.

This clone was observed once. The chain employs TRBV29-1 and TRBJ1-1, with TRBD1 as a possible D gene (6 bases). Germline V gene lookup returns CDR1 SQVTM and CDR2 ANQGSEA. CDR3 length equals 13 residues. Deletions cut 3 bases from V and 0 bases from J, with 8 bases between. The DNA for the CDR3 is TGCAGCGTTGAGGACAGCTTGAACACTGAAGCTTTCTTT. Its translation is CSVEDSLNTEAFF.

The V and J genes are TRBV15 and TRBJ2-5; no clear D. The CDR3 extends over 13 amino acids. The germline V gene has CDR1 LNHNV and CDR2 YYDKDF (reference sequence). V was cut by 6 bases and J by 7 bases, with 15 bases left in between. The CDR3 region is CATSRARLRTQYF. The CDR3 nucleotides are TGTGCCACCAGTCGGGCACGCTTAAGGACCCAGTACTTC.

The chain has TRBV5-1 and TRBJ2-7; perhaps TRBD1 as D (5 bases). The CDR3 totals 12 residues. Trimming removed 0 bases at V and 6 bases at J, with 7 bases between. Germline V gives CDR1 SGHRS, CDR2 YFSETQ. CDR3 DNA sequence: TGCGCCAGCAGCTTGGGGGGCGCCGAGCAGTACTTC. Translation: CASSLGGAEQYF.

This clone appeared many times. The chain joins TRBV9 to TRBJ1-1, with TRBD1 identical over 8 bases. This CDR3 spans 15 amino acids. Germline CDR1 and CDR2: SGDLS and YYNGEE. J gave up 2 bases and V 3 bases, and 6 bases lay outside the gene matches. The CDR3 bases are TGTGCCAGCAGCGCGTTCGGACAGGGCAACACTGAAGCTTTCTTT. Protein sequence: CASSAFGQGNTEAFF.

V gene TRBV4-1 combines with J gene TRBJ1-5, with D tentatively TRBD1 (5 bases). The V gene lost 1 base and the J gene lost 7 bases, with 14 bases spanning the gap. Germline V CDR1 and CDR2: MGHRA, YSYEKL. The CDR3 sequence is 15 residues long. CDR3 sequence: CASSQGHGGDQPQHF. The DNA of the CDR3 is TGCGCCAGCAGCCAAGGGCATGGGGGAGACCAGCCCCAGCATTTT.

The chain is built from TRBV4-1 and TRBJ1-1; possible D gene TRBD1, 6 bases. V lost 1 base, J lost 0 bases, and 9 bases lay in between. CDR1 is MGHRA and CDR2 is YSYEKL in the germline V gene. The CDR3 is 15 residues long. This CDR3 reads CASSQATGLNTEAFF. DNA for the CDR3: TGCGCCAGCAGCCAAGCAACAGGGTTGAACACTGAAGCTTTCTTT.

The V and J genes are TRBV27 and TRBJ2-7, with D tentatively TRBD1 or TRBD2 (6 bases each). The V gene lost 6 bases and the J gene lost 0 bases, with 12 bases spanning the gap. Germline-derived CDR1 and CDR2 are MNHEY and SMNVEV (reference sequence). CDR3 length equals 14 residues. The CDR3 region is CASSLRGPSYEQYF. CDR3 nucleotides: TGTGCCAGCAGCCTTCGGGGGCCCTCCTACGAGCAGTACTTC.

The gene calls are TRBV7-2 and TRBJ1-2, with D possibly matching TRBD1 (6 bases). This CDR3 is built from 11 residues. Per germline, CDR1 SGHTA and CDR2 FQGNSA. CDR3 sequence reads: CAIRGQPGYTF. The CDR3 coding sequence is TGTGCTATTCGGGGGCAACCGGGCTACACCTTC.

This chain links TRBV6-6 with TRBJ1-1; no reliable D call. V lost 5 bases and J lost 1, with 5 bases in between. Germline V lookup: CDR1 MNHNY, CDR2 SVGAGI (reference sequence). This CDR3 comprises 12 residues. This chain's CDR3 is CASSEGNTEAFF. The CDR3, as DNA: TGTGCCAGCAGTGAGGGGAACACTGAAGCTTTCTTT.

The genes are TRBV13 and TRBJ2-7, with unresolved D. The CDR3 spans 15 residues. Germline-derived CDR1 and CDR2 are PRHDT and FYEKMQ (reference sequence). V lost 0 bases, J lost 2 bases, and 11 bases lay in between. CDR3 protein: CASSLGLPRPYEQYF. CDR3 in DNA: TGTGCCAGCAGCTTAGGCCTTCCGAGGCCCTACGAGCAGTACTTC.

The chain couples TRBV29-1 to TRBJ2-1, with a weak D call TRBD1 (6 bases). The CDR3 loop spans 10 amino acids. The V gene's germline CDR1 is SQVTM and CDR2 ANQGSEA. The V and J ends lost 6 bases and 10 bases respectively, with 10 bases between them. CDR3 protein: CSVKDREQFF. CDR3 bases: TGCAGCGTCAAAGACAGGGAGCAGTTCTTC.

This clone was found a few times. The rearrangement joins TRBV19 to TRBJ2-7; the D gene is possibly TRBD2 (5 bases). The CDR3 is 15 residues long. Germline loops: CDR1 LNHDA, CDR2 SQIVND (reference sequence). V dropped 2 bases and J dropped 2 bases, with 13 bases sitting between them. For the CDR3, the DNA is TGTGCCAGTAGTATAAGGGCGCGGGTTACCTACGAGCAGTACTTC. Encoded protein: CASSIRARVTYEQYF. The full variable domain, rest sourced from reference TRBV19 and TRBJ2-7, is DGGITQSPKYLFRKEGQNVTLSCEQNLNHDAMYWYRQDPGQGLRLIYYSQIVNDFQKGDIAEGYSVSREKKESFPLTVTSAQKNPTAFYLCASSIRARVTYEQYFGPGTRLTVT.